This TCR beta chain was captured by sequencing in a study of T-cell reconstitution after alpha-beta-depleted transplantation in children. V lost 1 base to trimming and J lost 2 bases, with 9 bases between them. This CDR3 spans 16 amino acids. Germline V CDR1 and CDR2: MNHEY, SMNVEV (reference sequence). Using unique molecular identifiers, the investigators prepared the TCRbeta library. TCRdb independently ran MiXCR on the PCR reads; one entry per CDR3 protein. The sample carries about 350,000 distinct CDR3 sequences, roughly 15% recorded once. Sequencing used PBMCs, obtained from the stem cell graft. This chain links TRBV27 with TRBJ2-6; the D is unclear. This sequence was found in a human donor who donated a stem cell graft to a child with Fanconi anemia. The CDR3 reads CASSLLVGTGANVLTF. CDR3 DNA sequence: TGTGCCAGCAGTTTATTGGTAGGGACTGGGGCCAACGTCCTGACTTTC.